The rows below give T cell receptor beta chains drawn from one sample of a study of T cells after yellow fever vaccination. TCRdb itself ran the 5' RACE reads through MiXCR, one entry per CDR3 protein. The table shows tens of thousands of distinct CDR3 sequences, with 6.5% to 8% occurring only once. The material sequenced was CD8+ T cells sorted from PBMCs, taken 15 days after the yellow fever booster vaccination. These receptors were obtained from a man aged 25 to 45 who received the YFV17D yellow fever vaccine. Each CDR3 is given with its conserved first and last residue. The order of the fields is J gene, D gene, clone size, V gene, CDR3 protein, CDR3 DNA. D genes are given only for firm matches. Some rows have no size entry. The others give once, few or many, or a class for an expanded clone.

J gene: TRBJ1-6; D gene: NA; clone size: few; V gene: TRBV10-2; CDR3 protein: CASNTSGRNSPLHF; CDR3 DNA: TGCGCCAGCAATACTTCAGGGCGAAATTCACCCCTCCACTTT
J gene: TRBJ1-5; D gene: NA; clone size: NA; V gene: TRBV13; CDR3 protein: CASSLGRQVLNQPQHF; CDR3 DNA: TGTGCCAGCAGCTTAGGCAGGCAGGTGCTCAATCAGCCCCAGCATTTT
J gene: TRBJ2-3; D gene: TRBD2; clone size: many; V gene: TRBV20-1; CDR3 protein: CSAWTSRGPDTQYF; CDR3 DNA: TGCAGTGCTTGGACTAGCAGGGGCCCAGATACGCAGTATTTT
J gene: TRBJ2-1; D gene: NA; clone size: NA; V gene: TRBV5-6; CDR3 protein: CASSLIWNEQFF; CDR3 DNA: TGTGCCAGCAGCTTGATCTGGAATGAGCAGTTCTTC
J gene: TRBJ2-7; D gene: NA; clone size: few; V gene: TRBV12-2; CDR3 protein: CASRLALSGSGEQYF; CDR3 DNA: TGTGCAAGTCGCCTTGCCTTAAGCGGGAGTGGCGAGCAGTACTTC
J gene: TRBJ1-4; D gene: NA; clone size: many; V gene: TRBV27; CDR3 protein: CASSLRGEKLFF; CDR3 DNA: TGTGCCAGCAGTTTGCGCGGAGAAAAACTGTTTTTT
J gene: TRBJ2-5; D gene: TRBD2; clone size: few; V gene: TRBV4-3; CDR3 protein: CASSQATMAGGQETQYF; CDR3 DNA: TGCGCCAGCAGCCAAGCGACGATGGCGGGAGGGCAAGAGACCCAGTACTTC
J gene: TRBJ2-7; D gene: NA; clone size: NA; V gene: TRBV7-7; CDR3 protein: CASSQRTDGEQYF; CDR3 DNA: TGTGCTAGCAGCCAGCGGACAGACGGCGAGCAGTACTTC
J gene: TRBJ2-3; D gene: NA; clone size: many; V gene: TRBV6-2/TRBV6-3; CDR3 protein: CASSRDSVDTQYF; CDR3 DNA: TGTGCCAGCAGCCGCGACAGCGTAGATACGCAGTATTTT
J gene: TRBJ2-1; D gene: TRBD2; clone size: few; V gene: TRBV20-1; CDR3 protein: CSARAYLSGSSYNEQFF; CDR3 DNA: TGCAGTGCTAGAGCCTACCTCAGCGGGAGCTCCTACAATGAGCAGTTCTTC
J gene: TRBJ2-1; D gene: TRBD2; clone size: many; V gene: TRBV9; CDR3 protein: CASSGGLLGNEQFF; CDR3 DNA: TGTGCCAGCAGCGGGGGACTATTGGGGAATGAGCAGTTCTTC
J gene: TRBJ2-3; D gene: NA; clone size: many; V gene: TRBV7-8; CDR3 protein: CASSLVGGATDTQYF; CDR3 DNA: TGTGCCAGCAGCTTAGTAGGCGGGGCGACAGATACGCAGTATTTT
J gene: TRBJ2-1; D gene: NA; clone size: many; V gene: TRBV28; CDR3 protein: CASSPRDSYNEQFF; CDR3 DNA: TGTGCCAGCAGCCCCCGGGACTCCTACAATGAGCAGTTCTTC
J gene: TRBJ1-1; D gene: NA; clone size: many; V gene: TRBV18; CDR3 protein: CASSPKIYTNDEAFF; CDR3 DNA: TGTGCCAGCTCACCAAAAATCTACACAAATGATGAAGCTTTCTTT
J gene: TRBJ1-1; D gene: NA; clone size: many; V gene: TRBV7-9; CDR3 protein: CASSLGTEAFF; CDR3 DNA: TGTGCCAGCAGCTTAGGAACTGAAGCTTTCTTT
J gene: TRBJ2-1; D gene: TRBD2; clone size: many; V gene: TRBV11-2; CDR3 protein: CASSRGGWNEQFF; CDR3 DNA: TGTGCCAGCAGCCGCGGGGGGTGGAATGAGCAGTTCTTC
J gene: TRBJ2-7; D gene: NA; clone size: many; V gene: TRBV7-9; CDR3 protein: CASSGLLLYEQYF; CDR3 DNA: TGTGCCAGCAGCGGACTTCTCCTGTACGAGCAGTACTTC
J gene: TRBJ2-3; D gene: NA; clone size: many; V gene: TRBV9; CDR3 protein: CASSDRPDTQYF; CDR3 DNA: TGTGCCAGCAGCGACAGACCAGATACGCAGTATTTT
J gene: TRBJ2-7; D gene: TRBD2; clone size: many; V gene: TRBV14; CDR3 protein: CASSLLAGGYEQYF; CDR3 DNA: TGTGCCAGCAGCTTACTAGCGGGAGGCTACGAGCAGTACTTC
J gene: TRBJ1-1; D gene: NA; clone size: many; V gene: TRBV27; CDR3 protein: CASSFGGSEAFF; CDR3 DNA: TGTGCCAGCAGTTTTGGGGGATCTGAAGCTTTCTTT
J gene: TRBJ2-1; D gene: TRBD2; clone size: many; V gene: TRBV4-3; CDR3 protein: CASSQGLAGNNEQFF; CDR3 DNA: TGCGCCAGCAGCCAAGGACTAGCGGGAAATAATGAGCAGTTCTTC
J gene: TRBJ2-4; D gene: NA; clone size: many; V gene: TRBV12-3/TRBV12-4; CDR3 protein: CASSLEGKNIQYF; CDR3 DNA: TGTGCCAGCAGTTTGGAGGGGAAAAACATTCAGTACTTC
J gene: TRBJ2-7; D gene: NA; clone size: many; V gene: TRBV20-1; CDR3 protein: CSARDMSGSYAYEQYF; CDR3 DNA: TGCAGTGCTAGAGATATGAGCGGGTCCTATGCCTACGAGCAGTACTTC
J gene: TRBJ2-7; D gene: TRBD2; clone size: many; V gene: TRBV7-9; CDR3 protein: CASSPSGTYFEQYF; CDR3 DNA: TGTGCCAGCAGCCCTAGCGGGACTTACTTCGAGCAGTACTTC
J gene: TRBJ2-1; D gene: NA; clone size: many; V gene: TRBV15; CDR3 protein: CATSREGFYGDEQFF; CDR3 DNA: TGTGCCACCAGCAGAGAAGGATTCTATGGGGATGAGCAGTTCTTC
J gene: TRBJ1-1; D gene: NA; clone size: many; V gene: TRBV29-1; CDR3 protein: CSVGETLNTEAFF; CDR3 DNA: TGCAGCGTTGGGGAGACACTGAACACTGAAGCTTTCTTT
J gene: TRBJ2-1; D gene: TRBD2; clone size: many; V gene: TRBV5-1; CDR3 protein: CASSLEFEAGGSSGSTDEQFF; CDR3 DNA: TGCGCCAGCAGCTTGGAATTTGAGGCAGGGGGCTCTAGCGGGAGTACTGATGAGCAGTTCTTC
J gene: TRBJ2-7; D gene: NA; clone size: many; V gene: TRBV27; CDR3 protein: CASSPHSRPYEQYF; CDR3 DNA: TGTGCCAGCAGTCCTCACTCCCGGCCCTACGAGCAGTACTTC
J gene: TRBJ2-7; D gene: NA; clone size: many; V gene: TRBV20-1; CDR3 protein: CSASAGTYGYEQYF; CDR3 DNA: TGCAGTGCTAGTGCTGGGACGTACGGCTACGAGCAGTACTTC
J gene: TRBJ2-1; D gene: NA; clone size: many; V gene: TRBV9; CDR3 protein: CASSVYGEAYNEQFF; CDR3 DNA: TGTGCCAGCAGCGTATATGGCGAGGCCTACAATGAGCAGTTCTTC
J gene: TRBJ1-1; D gene: NA; clone size: many; V gene: TRBV4-2; CDR3 protein: CASSQGWTEAFF; CDR3 DNA: TGTGCCAGCAGCCAAGGGTGGACTGAAGCTTTCTTT
J gene: TRBJ2-1; D gene: NA; clone size: many; V gene: TRBV28; CDR3 protein: CASSSPASLGGSYNEQFF; CDR3 DNA: TGTGCCAGCAGCTCCCCCGCTTCGCTGGGAGGCTCCTACAATGAGCAGTTCTTC
J gene: TRBJ2-2; D gene: NA; clone size: many; V gene: TRBV6-1; CDR3 protein: CASSDPLNGELFF; CDR3 DNA: TGTGCCAGCAGTGACCCATTGAACGGGGAGCTGTTTTTT
J gene: TRBJ2-7; D gene: TRBD1; clone size: NA; V gene: TRBV4-3; CDR3 protein: CASSQGTGAAYEQYF; CDR3 DNA: TGCGCCAGCAGCCAGGGGACAGGGGCGGCCTACGAGCAGTACTTC
J gene: TRBJ2-7; D gene: TRBD1; clone size: few; V gene: TRBV20-1; CDR3 protein: CSARAPDRFSYEQYF; CDR3 DNA: TGCAGTGCTAGAGCCCCGGACAGGTTCTCCTACGAGCAGTACTTC
J gene: TRBJ2-7; D gene: NA; clone size: many; V gene: TRBV18; CDR3 protein: CASSPDSIEQYF; CDR3 DNA: TGTGCCAGCTCACCAGACAGCATCGAGCAGTACTTC
J gene: TRBJ2-7; D gene: TRBD2; clone size: many; V gene: TRBV2; CDR3 protein: CASIWTSGSYEQYF; CDR3 DNA: TGTGCCAGCATTTGGACTAGCGGTTCCTACGAGCAGTACTTC
J gene: TRBJ2-5; D gene: TRBD2; clone size: many; V gene: TRBV12-5; CDR3 protein: CASGPNSLAGRETQYF; CDR3 DNA: TGTGCTAGTGGTCCGAACTCCCTAGCGGGAAGGGAGACCCAGTACTTC
J gene: TRBJ2-3; D gene: TRBD2; clone size: many; V gene: TRBV12-3/TRBV12-4; CDR3 protein: CASKNSGTDTQYF; CDR3 DNA: TGTGCCAGCAAGAATAGCGGGACAGATACGCAGTATTTT
J gene: TRBJ2-1; D gene: NA; clone size: many; V gene: TRBV7-9; CDR3 protein: CASSLTLNEQFF; CDR3 DNA: TGTGCCAGCAGCTTGACTCTCAATGAGCAGTTCTTC
J gene: TRBJ1-2; D gene: NA; clone size: many; V gene: TRBV7-9; CDR3 protein: CASRPGGYTF; CDR3 DNA: TGTGCCAGCAGACCAGGTGGCTACACCTTC
J gene: TRBJ2-2; D gene: TRBD2; clone size: many; V gene: TRBV19; CDR3 protein: CASRLAAYPYTGELFF; CDR3 DNA: TGTGCCAGTCGGCTAGCGGCCTACCCCTACACCGGGGAGCTGTTTTTT
J gene: TRBJ2-7; D gene: NA; clone size: NA; V gene: TRBV5-1; CDR3 protein: CASSLGQGWEQYF; CDR3 DNA: TGCGCCAGCAGCTTGGGCCAGGGTTGGGAGCAGTACTTC
J gene: TRBJ1-4; D gene: NA; clone size: many; V gene: TRBV28; CDR3 protein: CASSPTWGNEKLFF; CDR3 DNA: TGTGCCAGCAGTCCGACCTGGGGTAATGAAAAACTGTTTTTT
J gene: TRBJ2-4; D gene: NA; clone size: many; V gene: TRBV12-3/TRBV12-4; CDR3 protein: CASSTSPKNIQYF; CDR3 DNA: TGTGCCAGCAGCACAAGCCCCAAAAACATTCAGTACTTC
J gene: TRBJ2-7; D gene: NA; clone size: many; V gene: TRBV9; CDR3 protein: CASSDRIGGNEQYF; CDR3 DNA: TGTGCCAGCAGCGACAGGATCGGAGGCAACGAGCAGTACTTC
J gene: TRBJ2-6; D gene: NA; clone size: NA; V gene: TRBV28; CDR3 protein: CASSISWGANVLTF; CDR3 DNA: TGTGCCAGCAGTATAAGCTGGGGGGCCAACGTCCTGACTTTC
J gene: TRBJ1-1; D gene: NA; clone size: many; V gene: TRBV6-1; CDR3 protein: CASSTALNTEAFF; CDR3 DNA: TGTGCCAGTTCGACCGCACTGAACACTGAAGCTTTCTTT
J gene: TRBJ1-1; D gene: NA; clone size: many; V gene: TRBV25-1; CDR3 protein: CASSEYNMNTEAFF; CDR3 DNA: TGTGCCAGCAGTGAATATAACATGAACACTGAAGCTTTCTTT
J gene: TRBJ2-1; D gene: TRBD2; clone size: NA; V gene: TRBV19; CDR3 protein: CASSISGRLAYNEQFF; CDR3 DNA: TGTGCCAGTAGTATTAGCGGGAGGTTGGCCTACAATGAGCAGTTCTTC
J gene: TRBJ2-4; D gene: TRBD2; clone size: many; V gene: TRBV7-2; CDR3 protein: CASSFAGGGKNIQYF; CDR3 DNA: TGTGCCAGCAGCTTTGCGGGGGGGGGCAAAAACATTCAGTACTTC
J gene: TRBJ2-1; D gene: NA; clone size: many; V gene: TRBV21-1; CDR3 protein: CASSKALRLVPQFF; CDR3 DNA: TGTGCCAGCAGCAAAGCTCTTAGACTAGTCCCGCAGTTCTTC
J gene: TRBJ2-2; D gene: NA; clone size: many; V gene: TRBV3-1; CDR3 protein: CASSPRAITGELFF; CDR3 DNA: TGTGCCAGCAGCCCGAGGGCCATCACCGGGGAGCTGTTTTTT
J gene: TRBJ2-7; D gene: NA; clone size: once; V gene: TRBV7-8; CDR3 protein: CASSLEAATYEQYF; CDR3 DNA: TGTGCCAGCAGCTTAGAAGCGGCAACCTACGAGCAGTACTTC
J gene: TRBJ2-3; D gene: NA; clone size: many; V gene: TRBV7-8; CDR3 protein: CASSLARSLTDTQYF; CDR3 DNA: TGTGCCAGCAGCTTAGCCAGGTCACTCACAGATACGCAGTATTTT
J gene: TRBJ2-1; D gene: TRBD1; clone size: many; V gene: TRBV15; CDR3 protein: CATSRDRTGENEQFF; CDR3 DNA: TGTGCCACCAGCAGAGATCGCACAGGGGAGAATGAGCAGTTCTTC
J gene: TRBJ2-7; D gene: TRBD2; clone size: many; V gene: TRBV27; CDR3 protein: CASSLTSGPSSYEQYF; CDR3 DNA: TGTGCCAGCAGTTTGACTAGCGGGCCTAGCTCCTACGAGCAGTACTTC
J gene: TRBJ1-1; D gene: TRBD1; clone size: many; V gene: TRBV29-1; CDR3 protein: CSGEGTGGVGTEAFF; CDR3 DNA: TGCAGCGGGGAAGGGACAGGGGGCGTAGGCACTGAAGCTTTCTTT
J gene: TRBJ2-7; D gene: TRBD2; clone size: many; V gene: TRBV7-9; CDR3 protein: CAIRAGGTYEQYF; CDR3 DNA: TGTGCCATAAGGGCGGGAGGGACCTACGAGCAGTACTTC
J gene: TRBJ2-1; D gene: NA; clone size: many; V gene: TRBV29-1; CDR3 protein: CSVEGGPSNEQFF; CDR3 DNA: TGCAGCGTTGAAGGGGGGCCCAGCAATGAGCAGTTCTTC